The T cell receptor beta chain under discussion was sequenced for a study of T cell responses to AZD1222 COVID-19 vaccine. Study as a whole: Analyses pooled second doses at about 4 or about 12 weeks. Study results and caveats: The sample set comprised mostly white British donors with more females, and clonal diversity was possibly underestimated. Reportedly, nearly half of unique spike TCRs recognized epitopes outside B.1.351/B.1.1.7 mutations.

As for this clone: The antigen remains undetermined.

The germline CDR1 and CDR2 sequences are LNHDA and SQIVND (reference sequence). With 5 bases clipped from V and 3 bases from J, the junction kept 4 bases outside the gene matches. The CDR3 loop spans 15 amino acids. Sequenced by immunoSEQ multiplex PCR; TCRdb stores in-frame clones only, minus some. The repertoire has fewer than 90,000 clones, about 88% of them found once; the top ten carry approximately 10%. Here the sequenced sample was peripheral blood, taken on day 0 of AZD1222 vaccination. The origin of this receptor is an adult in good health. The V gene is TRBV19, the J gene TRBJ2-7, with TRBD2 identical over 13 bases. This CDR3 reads CASSSGTSGNYEQYF. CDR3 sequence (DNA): TGTGCCAGTAGTTCGGGGACTAGCGGGAACTACGAGCAGTACTTC.